What follows is one TCR beta chain and its context. V shed 5 bases and J shed 7 bases, with 15 bases lying between them. Germline values: CDR1 SEHNR, CDR2 FQNEAQ (reference sequence). CDR3 size: 14 residues. Original processing methods: Reference gene primer amplification gave estimated nucleated cell counts. The table came from immunoSEQ multiplex PCR; TCRdb's copy has only in-frame clones and leaves some out. V, J and clone size reflect that table, while D and trimming were determined from the DNA. The table shows some 240,000 clones, with roughly 85% occurring only once. This entry is derived from a study of blood T cell repertoires in COVID-19. Whole-study context: Donors in the United States, Italy and Spain gave samples during acute or convalescent COVID-19. Nucleic acid was either cDNA or gDNA, and it came from T cells, B-cell-depleted T cells, or PBMCs.

The chain employs TRBV7-9 and TRBJ1-3, with D maybe TRBD1 (5 bases). The sequenced material came from peripheral blood. The sequence was obtained from a woman between 70 and 85 years old with COVID-19, enrolled during active disease. CDR3 coding DNA: TGTGCCAGCAGCAACATGGGGCAGAGCAACACCATATATTTT. Its translation: CASSNMGQSNTIYF.